One and the same sample provided the 32 T cell receptor beta chains below, sequenced in a study of control samples from healthy donors and cancer patients. TCRdb keeps only in-frame clones here, not all; method: immunoSEQ multiplex PCR. The data hold about 160,000 clones, with roughly 94% observed a single time. The sample consisted of blood. All receptors derive from a woman aged 40 to 49 in good health.

The chain uses TRBV12-5 and TRBJ2-1, with 12 bases fitting TRBD2. The CDR3 is 16 amino acids. Germline CDR1 reads LGHNT; CDR2 reads FRNRAP. J was trimmed by 5 bases and V by 4 bases; bases with no gene match: 6. The CDR3, as DNA: TGTGCTAGTGGTTCGAGACTAGCGGGGGCTCACAATGAGCAGTTCTTC. It codes for CASGSRLAGAHNEQFF.

The chain has TRBV6-5 and TRBJ1-1; 7 nucleotides agree with TRBD1. The CDR3 totals 15 residues. Germline-derived CDR1 and CDR2 are MNHEY and SVGAGI. Germline trimming cut 10 bases from V and 6 bases from J; bases unmatched to any gene: 17. The CDR3 bases are TGTGCCACCTCGGAGGTTCGAGGGGGCCAGTCTGAAGCTTTCTTT. Its protein product is CATSEVRGGQSEAFF.

The CDR3 DNA follows: TGTGCCAGCTCACCGGGGGATCCCGGGGAGCTGTTTTTT. Its translation is CASSPGDPGELFF. This chain links TRBV18 with TRBJ2-2; D is tentatively TRBD1 or TRBD2 (5 bases each). V dropped 3 bases and J dropped 6 bases, with 8 bases sitting between them. The germline V gene encodes CDR1 KGHSH and CDR2 LQKENI. CDR3 size: 13 residues. The variable domain in full, completed from reference TRBV18 and TRBJ2-2, reads NAGVMQNPRHLVRRRGQEARLRCSPMKGHSHVYWYRQLPEEGLKFMVYLQKENIIDESGMPKERFSAEFPKEGPSILRIQQVVRGDSAAYFCASSPGDPGELFFGEGSRLTVL.

This chain links TRBV30 with TRBJ1-2; TRBD1 agrees at 8 bases. CDR3 length equals 15 residues. The J segment lost 3 bases and the V segment lost 2 bases, leaving 8 bases of the junction unmatched. Germline CDR1 GTSNPN, CDR2 SVGIG (reference sequence). DNA of the CDR3: TGTGCCTGGAGTCCAGACAGGGGATTCTACTATGGCTACACCTTC. Protein sequence: CAWSPDRGFYYGYTF.

Notes on this clone: Other nucleotide sequences in the sample specify the same CDR3. This chain uses TRBV9 with TRBJ2-1; a weak D match, TRBD2 (7 bases). Trimming took 0 bases from V and 6 from J, leaving 13 bases between them. The CDR3 loop spans 15 amino acids. CDR1 SGDLS and CDR2 YYNGEE come from the germline V gene. CDR3: CASSVVGGAGNEQFF. The CDR3 DNA reads TGTGCCAGCAGCGTAGTTGGGGGGGCCGGCAATGAGCAGTTCTTC.

V usage is TRBV4-1 and J usage is TRBJ1-1; 10 bases line up with TRBD1. This CDR3 spans 15 amino acids. CDR1 and CDR2 (germline): MGHRA, YSYEKL. Losses at the gene ends were 6 bases for V and 0 bases for J; bases not matched to a gene: 4. In DNA form, the CDR3 reads TGCGCCAGCAGTCCCGGACAGGGGGTGAACACTGAAGCTTTCTTT. Amino acid sequence: CASSPGQGVNTEAFF.

This clone appeared once. This chain uses TRBV27 with TRBJ2-2; TRBD2 is a possible D gene (6 bases). Trimming removed 3 bases from V and 2 bases from J, with 13 bases in between. The CDR3 totals 16 residues. CDR1 is MNHEY and CDR2 is SMNVEV in the germline V gene (reference sequence). The CDR3 nucleotides read TGTGCCAGCAGTTTCACCGGGACTCTAAACACCGGGGAGCTGTTTTTT. Translated: CASSFTGTLNTGELFF.

The CDR3 nucleotides are TGCGCCAGCAGCCAATTTATAGTGGGCCCCTACGAGCAGTACTTC. It codes for CASSQFIVGPYEQYF. The V call is TRBV4-1, the J call TRBJ2-7; the D is unclear. The CDR3 covers 15 residues. V was pared by 2 bases and J by 2 bases, with 13 bases between. CDR1 and CDR2 (germline): MGHRA, YSYEKL.

This clone appeared a single time. The rearrangement joins TRBV4-2 to TRBJ2-7, with TRBD2 as a possible D gene (7 bases). V was trimmed by 0 bases and J by 4 bases, leaving 16 bases between them. The CDR3 spans 16 residues. Germline loops: CDR1 LGHNA, CDR2 YNFKEQ. The CDR3 sequence: CASSQEVRGASYEQYF. The CDR3 DNA reads TGTGCCAGCAGCCAAGAGGTCCGGGGGGCAAGTTACGAGCAGTACTTC.

The V gene is TRBV9, the J gene TRBJ1-5, with D uncertain. Germline V lookup: CDR1 SGDLS, CDR2 YYNGEE. V lost 3 bases and J 5 bases, leaving 12 bases between the germline ends. The CDR3 spans 14 residues. CDR3 region: CASSEGDNHQPQHF. The CDR3 DNA reads as TGTGCCAGCAGCGAGGGAGACAATCATCAGCCCCAGCATTTT.

CDR3 DNA: TGTGCCAGTAGTTTCTGGACAGACATGAACACTGAAGCTTTCTTT. The encoded protein is CASSFWTDMNTEAFF. This chain connects TRBV19 to TRBJ1-1; perhaps TRBD1 as D (6 bases). Germline V gene lookup returns CDR1 LNHDA and CDR2 SQIVND (reference sequence). The CDR3 length is 15 residues. V was clipped by 5 bases and J by 0 bases, with 13 bases between them.

The rearrangement joins TRBV28 to TRBJ2-2; 10 positions agree with TRBD2. The CDR3 is 14 residues long. Germline loops: CDR1 MDHEN, CDR2 SYDVKM. Trimming at V came to 11 bases and at J to 3 bases, leaving 6 bases not matched to a gene. CDR3 amino acids: CAGRLAGDTGELFF. CDR3 DNA sequence: TGTGCCGGACGACTAGCGGGCGACACCGGGGAGCTGTTTTTT.

The chain joins TRBV6-4 to TRBJ1-4, with D possibly matching TRBD1 (5 bases). Germline V lookup: CDR1 MRHNA, CDR2 SNTAGT. The CDR3 is 13 residues long. The ends were cut back, 3 bases at V and 7 bases at J, with 9 bases in the middle. The chain's CDR3 is CASSEERGEKLFF. Here the CDR3 DNA reads TGTGCCAGCAGTGAGGAGAGGGGTGAAAAACTGTTTTTT.

The rearrangement uses TRBV7-2 and TRBJ1-5; D gene ambiguous. Trimming took 5 bases from V and 5 from J, leaving 10 bases between them. The CDR3 runs 13 residues. Looked up from germline, CDR1 is SGHTA and CDR2 is FQGNSA. The CDR3 spells CASSASMDQPQHF. The DNA for the CDR3 is TGTGCCAGCAGCGCCTCGATGGATCAGCCCCAGCATTTT.

The chain is built from TRBV18 and TRBJ2-5; 10 bases line up with TRBD1. V shed 5 bases, J shed 0 bases, and the junction held 6 bases outside the gene matches. This CDR3 comprises 16 residues. CDR1 and CDR2 from the germline V gene are KGHSH and LQKENI. The CDR3 DNA is TGTGCCAGCTCAACGGCGGGACAGGGGTACCAAGAGACCCAGTACTTC. Its translation: CASSTAGQGYQETQYF.

The chain employs TRBV19 and TRBJ1-6, with unresolved D. The CDR3 is 14 amino acids. CDR1 and CDR2 (germline): LNHDA, SQIVND (reference sequence). V shed 3 bases and J shed 10 bases, with 13 bases lying between them. CDR3 sequence reads: CASSITQLQSPLHF. In DNA form, the CDR3 reads TGTGCCAGTAGTATTACACAGCTACAGTCACCCCTCCACTTT.

The chain recombines TRBV7-9 with TRBJ1-4; a weak D match, TRBD1 (6 bases). The V end was cut by 5 bases, the J end by 0 bases, with 10 bases between. CDR1 and CDR2 (germline): SEHNR, FQNEAQ (reference sequence). This CDR3 is 15 amino acids long. The CDR3 is CASSGGQSTNEKLFF. CDR3 DNA sequence: TGTGCCAGCAGCGGAGGACAGTCAACTAATGAAAAACTGTTTTTT.

The chain carries TRBV7-9 and TRBJ2-7, with 12 bases that match TRBD2. Per germline, CDR1 SEHNR and CDR2 FQNEAQ (reference sequence). The ends lost 3 bases at V and 3 bases at J; junction bases unmatched: 9. This CDR3 has 17 amino acids. CDR3 amino acids: CASSFSSGRGFSYEQYF. For the CDR3, the DNA is TGTGCCAGCAGCTTCTCTAGCGGGAGGGGGTTTAGCTACGAGCAGTACTTC.

This sequence joins TRBV5-5 and TRBJ1-1; D remains ambiguous. Germline CDR1 and CDR2: SGHKS and YYEKEE (reference sequence). This CDR3 has 13 amino acids. Trimming stripped 0 bases from V and 3 bases from J, with 6 bases between. CDR3 bases: TGTGCCAGCAGCTTGGCGGAATACACTGAAGCTTTCTTT. This translates into CASSLAEYTEAFF.

V gene TRBV5-1 combines with J gene TRBJ2-7; a possible D gene is TRBD2 (5 bases). Between the trimmed V and J ends, which lost 0 bases and 5 bases, there was a span of 18 bases. Germline-derived CDR1 and CDR2 are SGHRS and YFSETQ. The CDR3 runs to 16 residues. CDR3 bases: TGCGCCAGCAGCTTGGCCGGGTCGGGGTTCATCGACGAGCAGTACTTC. Translated, it gives CASSLAGSGFIDEQYF.

This chain joins TRBV7-2 and TRBJ1-2; D is possibly TRBD1 (5 bases). This CDR3 has 16 residues. V was clipped by 0 bases and J by 2 bases, with 13 bases between them. Germline V CDR1 and CDR2: SGHTA, FQGNSA. CDR3 region: CASSLAGELLNYGYTF. Written as DNA, the CDR3 is TGTGCCAGCAGCTTAGCGGGGGAGCTTTTAAACTATGGCTACACCTTC.

This chain links TRBV14 with TRBJ1-1; tentatively, D is TRBD1 (6 bases). The length of the CDR3 is 17 residues. CDR1 is SGHDN and CDR2 is FVKESK in the germline V gene. V lost 1 base and J lost 1, with 16 bases in between. The CDR3 here is CASSQALGRGSNTEAFF. The DNA for the CDR3 is TGTGCCAGCAGCCAAGCATTGGGCAGGGGATCGAACACTGAAGCTTTCTTT.

This clone was counted a single time. V gene TRBV7-3 combines with J gene TRBJ2-6; TRBD2 aligns across 7 bases. This CDR3 comprises 12 residues. V gave up 5 bases and J gave up 12 bases; unmatched junction bases: 4. Germline V lookup: CDR1 SGHTA, CDR2 FQGTGA. The CDR3 nucleotides read TGTGCCAGCAGCCCCCCGGGGGGCGTCCTGACTTTC. Residues: CASSPPGGVLTF.

This chain joins TRBV7-2 and TRBJ1-2, with a weak D call TRBD1 (5 bases). Trimming took 7 bases from V and 4 from J, leaving 16 bases between them. CDR1 and CDR2 from the germline V gene are SGHTA and FQGNSA. The CDR3 extends over 14 amino acids. The DNA for the CDR3 is TGTGCCAGCAACGGATGGGGCGACCTCTATGGCTACACCTTC. Amino acids: CASNGWGDLYGYTF.

This sequence joins TRBV5-1 and TRBJ2-7; 11 bases agree with TRBD1. This CDR3 spans 15 amino acids. Germline V gene data show CDR1 as SGHRS and CDR2 as YFSETQ. Trimming cost V 0 bases and J 4 bases; bases outside gene matches: 3. CDR3 in amino acids: CASSLAGQGDYEQYF. The CDR3 nucleotides read TGCGCCAGCAGCTTGGCGGGACAGGGGGATTACGAGCAGTACTTC.

The rearrangement joins TRBV19 to TRBJ2-7, with D uncertain. This CDR3 is built from 12 residues. Trimming stripped 1 base from V and 6 bases from J, with 7 bases between. Looked up from germline, CDR1 is LNHDA and CDR2 is SQIVND (reference sequence). CDR3 loop: CASSIANAEQYF. The DNA for the CDR3 is TGTGCCAGTAGTATAGCCAACGCCGAGCAGTACTTC.

This clone was found once. The gene calls are TRBV5-1 and TRBJ1-2; 8 bases line up with TRBD1. Germline CDR1 is SGHRS and CDR2 is YFSETQ. The CDR3 totals 13 residues. V lost 7 bases, J lost 4 bases, and 6 bases stayed unmatched. The CDR3 DNA reads TGCGCCAGCGGCGCCGACAGGGGCTATGGCTACACCTTC. Translated: CASGADRGYGYTF. Looking up the rest from reference TRBV5-1 and TRBJ1-2 gives the full variable domain: KAGVTQTPRYLIKTRGQQVTLSCSPISGHRSVSWYQQTPGQGLQFLFEYFSETQRNKGNFPGRFSGRQFSNSRSEMNVSTLELGDSALYLCASGADRGYGYTFGSGTRLTVV.

The chain links TRBV10-2 to TRBJ1-2; TRBD1 is a possible D gene (5 bases). The CDR3 covers 13 residues. From germline, CDR1 is WSHSY and CDR2 SAAADI. Trimming cost V 8 bases and J 4 bases, with 14 bases left between them. DNA for the CDR3: TGCGCCAGCTCGGGGGGATTTGGCTATGGCTACACCTTC. It yields the protein CASSGGFGYGYTF.

The V gene is TRBV4-2, the J gene TRBJ1-4, with no clear D. Germline CDR1 and CDR2: LGHNA and YNFKEQ. Trimming removed 0 bases from V and 6 bases from J, with 8 bases in between. The CDR3 has 14 amino acids. CDR3 amino acids: CASSQEHRHEKLFF. The DNA of the CDR3 is TGTGCCAGCAGCCAAGAGCATAGACATGAAAAACTGTTTTTT.

The rearrangement links TRBV27 to TRBJ1-5, with a tentative D call TRBD1 (6 bases). The CDR3 runs to 19 residues. V lost 1 base and J lost 1, with 20 bases in between. Germline V gene data show CDR1 as MNHEY and CDR2 as SMNVEV (reference sequence). CDR3 bases: TGTGCCAGCAGTTTATTCCCCATATCCGGCAGGGGAAGCAATCAGCCCCAGCATTTT. Its protein product is CASSLFPISGRGSNQPQHF.

This chain connects TRBV29-1 to TRBJ1-2; 7 nucleotides align to TRBD1. The CDR3 is 14 amino acids. Germline CDR1 reads SQVTM; CDR2 reads ANQGSEA. The junction had 14 bases not matched to a gene; V was cut back by 6 bases and J by 7 bases. The DNA for the CDR3 is TGCAGCGTCGTCGGGACAGTCCTTGAGGGTGGCTACACCTTC. It yields the protein CSVVGTVLEGGYTF.

The chain carries TRBV9 and TRBJ1-2; D gene unclear. CDR1 SGDLS and CDR2 YYNGEE come from the germline V gene. The CDR3 contains 14 residues. V was pared by 7 bases and J by 2 bases, with 15 bases between. CDR3: CASFGSTQNYGYTF. As DNA, the CDR3 is TGTGCCAGCTTTGGTTCGACGCAGAACTATGGCTACACCTTC.